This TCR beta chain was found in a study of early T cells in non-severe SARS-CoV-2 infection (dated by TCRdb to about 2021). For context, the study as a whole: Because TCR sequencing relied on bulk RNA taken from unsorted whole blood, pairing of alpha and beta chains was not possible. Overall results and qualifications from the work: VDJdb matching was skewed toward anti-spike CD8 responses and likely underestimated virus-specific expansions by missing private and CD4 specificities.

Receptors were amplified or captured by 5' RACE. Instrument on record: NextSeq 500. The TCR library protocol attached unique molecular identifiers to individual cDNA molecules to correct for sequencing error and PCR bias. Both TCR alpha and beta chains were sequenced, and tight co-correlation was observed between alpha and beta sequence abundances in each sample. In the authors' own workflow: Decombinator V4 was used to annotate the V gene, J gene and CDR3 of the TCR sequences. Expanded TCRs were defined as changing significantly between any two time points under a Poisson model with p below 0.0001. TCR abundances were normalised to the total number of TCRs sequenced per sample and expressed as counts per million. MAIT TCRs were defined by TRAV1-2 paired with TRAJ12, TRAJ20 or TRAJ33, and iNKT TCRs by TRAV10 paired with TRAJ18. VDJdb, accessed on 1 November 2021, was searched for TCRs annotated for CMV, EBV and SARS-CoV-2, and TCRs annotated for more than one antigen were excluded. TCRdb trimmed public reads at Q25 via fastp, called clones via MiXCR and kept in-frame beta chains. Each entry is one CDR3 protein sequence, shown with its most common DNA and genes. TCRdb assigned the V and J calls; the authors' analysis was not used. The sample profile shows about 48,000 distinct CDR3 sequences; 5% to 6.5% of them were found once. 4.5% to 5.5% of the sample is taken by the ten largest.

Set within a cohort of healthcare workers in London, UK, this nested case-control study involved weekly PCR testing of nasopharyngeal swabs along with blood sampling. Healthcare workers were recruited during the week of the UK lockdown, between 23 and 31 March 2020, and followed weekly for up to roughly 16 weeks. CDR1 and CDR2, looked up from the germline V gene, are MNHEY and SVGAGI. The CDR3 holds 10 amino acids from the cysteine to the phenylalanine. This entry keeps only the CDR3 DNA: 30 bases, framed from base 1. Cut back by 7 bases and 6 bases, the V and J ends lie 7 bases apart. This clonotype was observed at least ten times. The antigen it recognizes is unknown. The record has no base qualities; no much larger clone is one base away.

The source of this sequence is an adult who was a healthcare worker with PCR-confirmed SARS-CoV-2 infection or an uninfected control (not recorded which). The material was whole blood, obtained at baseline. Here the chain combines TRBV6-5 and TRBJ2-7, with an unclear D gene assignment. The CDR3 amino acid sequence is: CASTWAEQYF. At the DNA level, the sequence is TGTGCCAGCACCTGGGCCGAGCAGTACTTC.